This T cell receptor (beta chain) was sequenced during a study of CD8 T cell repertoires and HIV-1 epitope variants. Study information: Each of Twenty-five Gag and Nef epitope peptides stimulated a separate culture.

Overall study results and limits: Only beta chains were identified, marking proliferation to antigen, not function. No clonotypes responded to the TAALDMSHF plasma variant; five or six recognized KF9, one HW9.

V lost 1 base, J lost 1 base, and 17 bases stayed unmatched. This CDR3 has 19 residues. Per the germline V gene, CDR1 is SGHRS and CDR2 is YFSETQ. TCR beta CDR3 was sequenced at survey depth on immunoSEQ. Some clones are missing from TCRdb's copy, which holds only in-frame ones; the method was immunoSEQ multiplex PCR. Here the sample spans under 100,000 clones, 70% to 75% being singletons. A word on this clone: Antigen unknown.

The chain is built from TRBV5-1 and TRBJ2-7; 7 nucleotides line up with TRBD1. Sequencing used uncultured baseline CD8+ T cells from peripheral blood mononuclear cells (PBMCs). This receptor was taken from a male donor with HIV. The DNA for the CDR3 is TGCGCCAGCAGCTTGAATACGCCGGGACAGTTTTCCCTTTCCTACGAGCAGTACTTC. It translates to CASSLNTPGQFSLSYEQYF.